Included here is one T cell receptor beta chain sequence, with context. This record belongs to a study of regulatory T cells in long-lasting Graves disease. Overall study: Duration of antithyroid drug therapy among newly diagnosed Graves' patients was under 3 months.

TCR beta libraries were built with iRepertoire HTBI primers and Arm-PCR of CDR3 regions. Authors' processing steps: Segment identification across samples yielded around 64 TRBV and 12 to 15 TRBJ segments. TCRdb passed the multiplex PCR reads through MiXCR, listing each CDR3 protein once. These V and J calls are TCRdb output, not the study's own analysis. The data show around 420,000 distinct CDR3 sequences, roughly a sixth seen once. Time point noted: newly diagnosed GD, antithyroid drugs for less than 3 months. Following extraction of RNA from PBMCs, that RNA was used to make the TCR library. The EDTA tubes were filled with 8 to 9.5 milliliters of drawn peripheral blood. Germline loops: CDR1 SEHNR, CDR2 FQNEAQ (reference sequence). J lost 4 bases, V lost 5 bases, and 7 bases had no gene match. The CDR3 is 14 residues long.

The source is a female donor with Graves disease. The sequencing used peripheral blood mononuclear cells (PBMCs), collected at new diagnosis, from a patient treated with antithyroid drugs. This chain uses TRBV7-9 with TRBJ1-1, with 7 bases lining up with TRBD1. The CDR3 is CASSMEGASTEAFF. The CDR3 DNA sequence: TGTGCCAGCAGCATGGAGGGGGCGTCCACTGAAGCTTTCTTT.